The source of this T cell receptor beta chain is a study of T cells after yellow fever vaccination. Regarding the study as a whole: Overlap between CD4 and CD8 compartments was detected for a small share of clonotypes.

The trim removed 2 bases at V and 5 bases at J, leaving 5 bases unmatched. Germline-derived CDR1 and CDR2 are SGHRS and YFSETQ. The CDR3 spans 14 residues. TCRdb analysed the 5' RACE reads with MiXCR anew, one entry per CDR3 protein. This table holds hundreds of thousands of distinct CDR3 sequences, around 3.6% found once. A few counts support this clonotype. Its antigen is undetermined. The material was PBMCs, obtained on the day of the yellow fever booster vaccination. The chain recombines TRBV5-1 with TRBJ2-7, with 9 bases matching TRBD1. This TCR derives from a man younger than 35 who received the YFV17D yellow fever vaccine. The CDR3 here is CASSLGQGRDEQYF. Here the CDR3 DNA reads TGCGCCAGCAGCTTAGGACAGGGGCGAGACGAGCAGTACTTC.